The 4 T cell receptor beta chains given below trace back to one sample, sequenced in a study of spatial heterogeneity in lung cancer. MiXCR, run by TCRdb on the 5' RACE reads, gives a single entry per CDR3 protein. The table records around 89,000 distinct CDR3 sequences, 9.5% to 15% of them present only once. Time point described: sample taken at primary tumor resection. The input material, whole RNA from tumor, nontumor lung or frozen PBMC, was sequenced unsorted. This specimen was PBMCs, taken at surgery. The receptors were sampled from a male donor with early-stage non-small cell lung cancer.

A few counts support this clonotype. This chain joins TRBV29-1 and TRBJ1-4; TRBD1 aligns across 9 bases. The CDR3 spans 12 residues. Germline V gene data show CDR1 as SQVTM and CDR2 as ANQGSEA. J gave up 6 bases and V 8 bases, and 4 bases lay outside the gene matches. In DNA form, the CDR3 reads TGCAGCTCCCGGACAGGGGATGAAAAACTGTTTTTT. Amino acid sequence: CSSRTGDEKLFF.

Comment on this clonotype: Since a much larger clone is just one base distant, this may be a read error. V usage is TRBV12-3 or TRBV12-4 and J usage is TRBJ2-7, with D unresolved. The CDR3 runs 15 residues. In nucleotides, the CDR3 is TGTGCCAGCAGTTTTAACCGCCCCAGGTCTTACGAGCAGCACTTC. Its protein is CASSFNRPRSYEQHF.

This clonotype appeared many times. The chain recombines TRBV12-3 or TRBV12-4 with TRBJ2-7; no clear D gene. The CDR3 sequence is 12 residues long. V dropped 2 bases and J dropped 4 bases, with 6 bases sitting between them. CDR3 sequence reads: CASSLIGYEQYF. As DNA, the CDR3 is TGTGCCAGCAGTTTAATAGGTTACGAGCAGTACTTC.

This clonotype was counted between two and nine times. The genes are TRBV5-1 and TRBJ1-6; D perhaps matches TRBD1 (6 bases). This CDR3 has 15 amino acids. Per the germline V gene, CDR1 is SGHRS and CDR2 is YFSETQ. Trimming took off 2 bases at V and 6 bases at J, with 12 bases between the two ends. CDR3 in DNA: TGCGCCAGCAGCTTTTCTAGACAGGTTAATTCACCCCTCCACTTT. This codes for CASSFSRQVNSPLHF.